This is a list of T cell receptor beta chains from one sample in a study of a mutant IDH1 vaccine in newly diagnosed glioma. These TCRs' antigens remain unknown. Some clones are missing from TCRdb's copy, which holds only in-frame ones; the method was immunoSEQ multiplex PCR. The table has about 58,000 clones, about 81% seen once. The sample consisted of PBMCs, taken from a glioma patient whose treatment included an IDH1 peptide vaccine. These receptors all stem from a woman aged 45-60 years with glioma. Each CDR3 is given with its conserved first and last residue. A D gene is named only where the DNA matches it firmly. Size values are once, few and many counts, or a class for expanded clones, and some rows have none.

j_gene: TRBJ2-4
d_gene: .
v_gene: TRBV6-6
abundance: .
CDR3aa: CASSYSTVGPLNF
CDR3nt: TGTGCCAGCAGTTACTCGACCGTAGGGCCCCTGAACTTC

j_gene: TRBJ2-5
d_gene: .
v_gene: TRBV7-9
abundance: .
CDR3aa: CASAGGPSTQETQYF
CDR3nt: TGTGCCAGCGCTGGGGGGCCAAGCACACAAGAGACCCAGTACTTC

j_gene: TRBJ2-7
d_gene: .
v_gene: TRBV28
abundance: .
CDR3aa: CASSLNSRRRTYEQYF
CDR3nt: TGTGCCAGCAGTTTAAACTCCAGACGGCGAACCTACGAGCAGTACTTC

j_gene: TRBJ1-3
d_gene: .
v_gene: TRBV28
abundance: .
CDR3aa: CASSLWAVSGNTIYF
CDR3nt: TGTGCCAGCAGTTTATGGGCAGTCTCTGGAAACACCATATATTTT

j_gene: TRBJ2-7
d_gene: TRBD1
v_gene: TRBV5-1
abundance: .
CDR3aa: CASSPRDRSNEQYF
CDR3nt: TGCGCCAGCAGCCCGAGGGACAGGTCCAATGAGCAGTACTTC

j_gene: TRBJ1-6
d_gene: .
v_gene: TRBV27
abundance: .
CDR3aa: CASSPQGGNSPLHF
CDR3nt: TGTGCCAGCAGTCCCCAGGGTGGTAATTCACCCCTCCACTTT

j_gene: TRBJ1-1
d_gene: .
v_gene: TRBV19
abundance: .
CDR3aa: CASSIKGSNTEAFF
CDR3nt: TGTGCCAGTAGTATAAAGGGTTCGAACACTGAAGCTTTCTTT

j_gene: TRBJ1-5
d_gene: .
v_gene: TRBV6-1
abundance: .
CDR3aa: CASRFSLNQPQHF
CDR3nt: TGTGCCAGCCGATTCTCCCTTAATCAGCCCCAGCATTTT

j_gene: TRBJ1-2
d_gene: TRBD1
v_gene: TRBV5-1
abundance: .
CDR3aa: CASSLVGQVNYGYTF
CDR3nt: TGCGCCAGCAGCTTGGTAGGACAGGTAAACTATGGCTACACCTTC

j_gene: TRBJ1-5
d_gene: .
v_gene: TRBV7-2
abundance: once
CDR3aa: CASSFLGVHEPQHF
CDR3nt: TGTGCCAGCAGCTTCCTCGGGGTTCATGAGCCCCAGCATTTT

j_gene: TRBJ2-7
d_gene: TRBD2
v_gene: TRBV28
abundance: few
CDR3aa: CASSWGGEQYF
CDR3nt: TGTGCCAGCAGTTGGGGGGGCGAGCAGTACTTC

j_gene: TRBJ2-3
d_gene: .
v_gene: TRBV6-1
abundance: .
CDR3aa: CASSADTLTDTQYF
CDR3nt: TGTGCCAGCAGTGCCGACACCCTCACAGATACGCAGTATTTT

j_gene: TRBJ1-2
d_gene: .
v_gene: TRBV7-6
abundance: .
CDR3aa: CASSPTSGTAKSASGYTF
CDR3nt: TGTGCCAGCAGCCCCACTTCCGGGACTGCGAAATCTGCTTCTGGCTACACCTTC

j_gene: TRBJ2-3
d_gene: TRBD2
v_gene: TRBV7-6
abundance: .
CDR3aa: CASSTGLARDTQYF
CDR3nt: TGTGCCAGCAGCACGGGACTAGCTCGGGATACGCAGTATTTT

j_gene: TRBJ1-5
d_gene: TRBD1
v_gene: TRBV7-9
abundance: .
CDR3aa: CASSTFVGTGDQPQHF
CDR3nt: TGTGCCAGCAGCACTTTCGTTGGGACAGGGGATCAGCCCCAGCATTTT

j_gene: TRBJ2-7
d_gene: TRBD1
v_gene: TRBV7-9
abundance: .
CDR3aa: CASSLAGQISYEQYF
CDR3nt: TGTGCCAGCAGCTTAGCGGGACAGATTTCCTACGAGCAGTACTTC

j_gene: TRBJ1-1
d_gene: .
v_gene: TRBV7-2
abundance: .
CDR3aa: CASSLGTFSNTEAFF
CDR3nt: TGTGCCAGCAGCTTAGGGACATTCTCTAACACTGAAGCTTTCTTT

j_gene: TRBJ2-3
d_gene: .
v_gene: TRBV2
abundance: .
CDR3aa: CASSRDLGTDTQYF
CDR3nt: TGTGCCAGCAGTAGGGACTTAGGAACAGATACGCAGTATTTT

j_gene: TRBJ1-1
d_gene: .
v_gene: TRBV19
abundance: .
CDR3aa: CATFLGRMNTEAFF
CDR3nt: TGTGCCACCTTCCTGGGGCGGATGAACACTGAAGCTTTCTTT

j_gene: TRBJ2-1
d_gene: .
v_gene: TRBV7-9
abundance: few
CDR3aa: CASSPSPTVYNEQFF
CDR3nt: TGTGCCAGCAGCCCTAGTCCCACAGTCTACAATGAGCAGTTCTTC

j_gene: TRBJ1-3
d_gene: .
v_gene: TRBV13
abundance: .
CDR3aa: CASSLGKDFGNTIYF
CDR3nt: TGTGCCAGCAGCTTAGGGAAGGATTTCGGAAACACCATATATTTT

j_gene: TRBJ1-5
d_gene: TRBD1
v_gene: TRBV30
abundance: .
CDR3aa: CAWSSGQGLWSNQPQHF
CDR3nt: TGTGCCTGGAGCTCCGGACAGGGCCTTTGGAGCAATCAGCCCCAGCATTTT

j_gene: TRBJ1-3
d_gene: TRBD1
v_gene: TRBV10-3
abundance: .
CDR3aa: CAISVKQGNTIYF
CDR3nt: TGTGCCATCAGTGTTAAACAGGGGAACACCATATATTTT

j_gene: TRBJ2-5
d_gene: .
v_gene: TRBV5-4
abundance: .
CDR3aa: CASSFQDQETQYF
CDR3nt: TGTGCCAGCAGCTTCCAGGACCAAGAGACCCAGTACTTC

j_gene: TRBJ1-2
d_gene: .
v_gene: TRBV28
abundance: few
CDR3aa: CASSLGGNYGYTF
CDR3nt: TGTGCCAGCAGCCTAGGGGGGAACTATGGCTACACCTTC

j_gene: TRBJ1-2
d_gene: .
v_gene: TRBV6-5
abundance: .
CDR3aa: CASSRREGGYTF
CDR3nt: TGTGCCAGCAGCCGGAGGGAGGGTGGCTACACCTTC

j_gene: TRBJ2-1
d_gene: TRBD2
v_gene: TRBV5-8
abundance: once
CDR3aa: CASTQRASGGYNEQFF
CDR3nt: TGTGCCAGCACCCAAAGAGCTAGCGGGGGATACAATGAGCAGTTCTTC

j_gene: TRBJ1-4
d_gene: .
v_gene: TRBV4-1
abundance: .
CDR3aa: CASSQGQRGYPTNEKLFF
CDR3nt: TGCGCCAGCAGCCAAGGTCAGCGGGGTTACCCAACTAATGAAAAACTGTTTTTT

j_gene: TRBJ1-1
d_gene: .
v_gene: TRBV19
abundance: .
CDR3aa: CASSATGGETFF
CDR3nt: TGTGCCAGTAGCGCCACGGGGGGCGAAACTTTCTTT

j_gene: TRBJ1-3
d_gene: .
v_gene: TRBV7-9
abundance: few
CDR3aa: CASSLLGNTIYF
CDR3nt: TGTGCCAGCAGCTTGTTAGGAAACACCATATATTTT

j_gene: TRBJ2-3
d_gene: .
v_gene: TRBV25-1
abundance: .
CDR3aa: CASSESVITTDTQYF
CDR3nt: TGTGCCAGCAGTGAATCCGTTATAACGACAGATACGCAGTATTTT

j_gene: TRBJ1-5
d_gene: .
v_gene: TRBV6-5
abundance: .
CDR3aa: CASSRDVDQPQHF
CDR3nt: TGTGCCAGCAGCAGGGACGTGGATCAGCCCCAGCATTTT

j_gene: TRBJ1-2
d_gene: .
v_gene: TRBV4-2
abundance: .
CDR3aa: CASSQGEESIDGYTF
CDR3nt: TGTGCCAGCAGCCAAGGAGAGGAATCCATCGATGGCTACACCTTC

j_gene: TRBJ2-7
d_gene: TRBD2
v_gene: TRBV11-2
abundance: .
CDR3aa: CASSSSGLGYEQYF
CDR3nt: TGTGCCAGCAGCTCGTCGGGACTAGGTTACGAGCAGTACTTC

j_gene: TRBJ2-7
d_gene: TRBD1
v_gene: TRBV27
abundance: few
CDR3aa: CATGYKGARDEQYF
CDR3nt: TGTGCCACCGGTTACAAGGGGGCGCGTGACGAGCAGTACTTC

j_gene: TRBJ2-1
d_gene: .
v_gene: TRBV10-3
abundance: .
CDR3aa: CAISPGSLRDEQFF
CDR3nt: TGTGCCATCAGCCCGGGATCCCTTCGCGATGAGCAGTTCTTC

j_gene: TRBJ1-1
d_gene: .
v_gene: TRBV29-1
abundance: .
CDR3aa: CSAETDGNTEAFF
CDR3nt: TGCAGCGCTGAGACGGATGGGAACACTGAAGCTTTCTTT

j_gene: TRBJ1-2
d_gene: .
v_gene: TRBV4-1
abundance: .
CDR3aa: CASSQQGGQANYGYTF
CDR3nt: TGCGCCAGCAGCCAGCAAGGGGGACAAGCGAACTATGGCTACACCTTC

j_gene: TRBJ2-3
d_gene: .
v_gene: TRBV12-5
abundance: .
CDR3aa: CASGYTLGDTQYF
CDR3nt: TGTGCTAGTGGTTATACCTTGGGAGATACGCAGTATTTT

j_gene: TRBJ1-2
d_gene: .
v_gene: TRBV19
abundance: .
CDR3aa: CASSIGGGNYGYTF
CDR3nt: TGTGCCAGTAGTATCGGTGGGGGGAACTATGGCTACACCTTC